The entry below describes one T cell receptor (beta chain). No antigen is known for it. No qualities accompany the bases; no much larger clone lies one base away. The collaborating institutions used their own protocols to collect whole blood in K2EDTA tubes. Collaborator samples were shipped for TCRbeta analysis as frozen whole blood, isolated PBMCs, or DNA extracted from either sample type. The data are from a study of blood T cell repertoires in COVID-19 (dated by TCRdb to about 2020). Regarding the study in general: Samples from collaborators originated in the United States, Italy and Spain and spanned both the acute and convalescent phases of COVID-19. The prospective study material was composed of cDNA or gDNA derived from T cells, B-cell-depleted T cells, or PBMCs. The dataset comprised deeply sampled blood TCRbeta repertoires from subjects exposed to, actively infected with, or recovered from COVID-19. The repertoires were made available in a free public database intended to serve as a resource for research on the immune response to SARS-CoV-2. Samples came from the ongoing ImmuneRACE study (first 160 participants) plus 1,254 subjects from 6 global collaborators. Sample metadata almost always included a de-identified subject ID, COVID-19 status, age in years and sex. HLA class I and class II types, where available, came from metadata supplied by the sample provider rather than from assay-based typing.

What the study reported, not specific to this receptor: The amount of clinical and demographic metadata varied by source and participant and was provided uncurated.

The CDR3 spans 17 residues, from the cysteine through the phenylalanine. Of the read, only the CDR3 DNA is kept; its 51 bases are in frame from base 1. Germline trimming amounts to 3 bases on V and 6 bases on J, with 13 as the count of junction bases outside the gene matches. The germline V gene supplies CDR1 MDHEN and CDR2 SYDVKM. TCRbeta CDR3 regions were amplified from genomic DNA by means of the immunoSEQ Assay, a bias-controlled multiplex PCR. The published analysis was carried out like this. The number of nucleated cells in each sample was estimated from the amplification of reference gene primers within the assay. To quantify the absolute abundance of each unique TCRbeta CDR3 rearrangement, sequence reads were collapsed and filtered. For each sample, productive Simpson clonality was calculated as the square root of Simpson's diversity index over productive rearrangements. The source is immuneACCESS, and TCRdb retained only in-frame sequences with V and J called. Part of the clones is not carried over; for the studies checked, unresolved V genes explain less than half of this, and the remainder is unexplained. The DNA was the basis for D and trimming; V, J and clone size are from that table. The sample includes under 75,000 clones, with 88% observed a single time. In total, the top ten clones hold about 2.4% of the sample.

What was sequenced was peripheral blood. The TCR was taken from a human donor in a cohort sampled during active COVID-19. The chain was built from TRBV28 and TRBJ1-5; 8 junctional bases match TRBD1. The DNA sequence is TGTGCCAGCAGTTTCCGTTCCGGGACAGGCAACTCTCAGCCCCAGCATTTT. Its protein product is CASSFRSGTGNSQPQHF.